A selection of T cell receptor beta chains follows, all from one sample in a study of T cells in Graves' hyperthyroidism and ophthalmopathy. TCRdb redid the calling of the multiplex PCR reads with MiXCR, one entry per CDR3 protein. The table records approximately 600,000 distinct CDR3 sequences, about 14% of them present only once. The source material was blood. These receptors were obtained from a woman in her thirties with Graves' hyperthyroidism that later progressed to Graves' ophthalmopathy. Both conserved end residues are part of each CDR3. A D gene is named only where the DNA matches it firmly. For some rows the clone size is stated as once, few or many, or as a class when expanded; others skip it.

j_call clone_size v_call d_call cdr3_nt cdr3_aa
TRBJ2-7 many TRBV14 - TGTGCCAGCAGCCCCTTCAAGAACTACGAGCAGTACTTC CASSPFKNYEQYF
TRBJ2-1 many TRBV9 - TGTGCCAGCGGAGGTGCTAGCTCCTACAATGAGCAGTTCTTC CASGGASSYNEQFF
TRBJ2-4 many TRBV28 TRBD1 TGTGCCAGCAGACAGGGGAACATTCAGTACTTC CASRQGNIQYF
TRBJ1-1 many TRBV20-1 TRBD1 TGCAGTGCTAGGGACAGGCTGAACACTGAAGCTTTCTTT CSARDRLNTEAFF
TRBJ2-1 many TRBV7-6 - TGTGCCAGCAGCCTTCTGGGGGTGGCCAATGAGCAGTTCTTC CASSLLGVANEQFF
TRBJ2-7 - TRBV20-1 - TGCAGTGCTAGAGATTGGACAGCCTCCTACGAGCAGTACTTC CSARDWTASYEQYF
TRBJ1-1 many TRBV13 - TGTGCCAGCAGCCCAAGGGGAGATAGGAACACTGAAGCTTTCTTT CASSPRGDRNTEAFF
TRBJ2-5 many TRBV12-3/TRBV12-4 - TGTGCCAGCACCACGGTCGGGGGAGGAGAGACCCAGTACTTC CASTTVGGGETQYF
TRBJ2-7 many TRBV5-1 TRBD2 TGCGCCAGCAGCTTGTTGGGCAGAGCGGGAGGATACGAGCAGTACTTC CASSLLGRAGGYEQYF
TRBJ2-1 - TRBV9 TRBD2 TGTGCCAGCAGCCCTTCGACTAGCGCAGCCTACGAGCAGTTCTTC CASSPSTSAAYEQFF
TRBJ1-1 - TRBV3-1 TRBD1 TGTGCCAGCAGCACCCGGACAGGCATCCGTGGGACTGAAGCTTTCTTT CASSTRTGIRGTEAFF
TRBJ2-7 many TRBV14 TRBD2 TGTGCCAGCAGCCAAGGAGGCGGGAGGGTGGTTCGCGAGCAGTACTTC CASSQGGGRVVREQYF
TRBJ2-7 many TRBV9 - TGTGCCAGCAGCGTAGTGGGGCAGGGGGGCGAGCAGTACTTC CASSVVGQGGEQYF
TRBJ2-2 many TRBV7-9 TRBD2 TGTGCCAGCAGCTTAAATATAGCGGGCACCGGGGAGCTGTTTTTT CASSLNIAGTGELFF
TRBJ2-1 few TRBV19 TRBD1 TGTGCCAGTTCGACAGGGATCAACAATGAGCAGTTCTTC CASSTGINNEQFF
TRBJ1-2 few TRBV20-1 - TGCAGTGCTAGAGTAGGAGGGGTCTATGGCTACACCTTC CSARVGGVYGYTF
TRBJ2-3 many TRBV7-2 TRBD2 TGTGCCAGCAGCTTTCCTCTAGCGGGGGGGGGCACAGATACGCAGTATTTT CASSFPLAGGGTDTQYF
TRBJ2-4 few TRBV11-3 TRBD2 TGTGCCAGCAGCTTAAACGGACTAGCGGGAGGGCCCGGAAACATTCAGTACTTC CASSLNGLAGGPGNIQYF
TRBJ1-5 many TRBV24-1 - TGTGCCACCAGTGATTTGGGCCAGCCCCAGCATTTT CATSDLGQPQHF
TRBJ2-5 many TRBV3-1 - TGTGCCAGCAGCCAAGGGGGGGCAGAGACCCAGTACTTC CASSQGGAETQYF
TRBJ1-3 many TRBV6-1 - TGTGCCAGCAACCCGGACGGGGGAAACACCATATATTTT CASNPDGGNTIYF
TRBJ2-1 many TRBV15 TRBD2 TGTGCCACCGTTGAGGATGGGACTAGCGGGTCGGGGCGGTACAATGAGCAGTTCTTC CATVEDGTSGSGRYNEQFF
TRBJ2-7 - TRBV18 TRBD1 TGTGCCAGCTCACATGCCGGGACAGGGGACTACGAGCAGTACTTC CASSHAGTGDYEQYF
TRBJ2-1 - TRBV4-1 - TGCGCCAGCAGCCAGCCTAGAAGTGAGCAGTTCTTC CASSQPRSEQFF
TRBJ2-1 many TRBV5-5 - TGTGCCAGCAGCCAGCGGGACAATGAGCAGTTCTTC CASSQRDNEQFF
TRBJ1-2 many TRBV19 TRBD1 TGTGCCAGTTCTCGACAGGGGAACTATGGCTACACCTTC CASSRQGNYGYTF
TRBJ2-6 few TRBV19 - TGTGCCAGTAGTATAGAGCACTCTGGGGCCAACGTCCTGACTTTC CASSIEHSGANVLTF
TRBJ2-1 many TRBV24-1 TRBD2 TGTGCCACCAGTGATTTGCCCCCTCCTAGCGGGATAGACAATGAGCAGTTCTTC CATSDLPPPSGIDNEQFF
TRBJ2-7 - TRBV29-1 TRBD2 TGCAGCGTTAGACCGGGACCCGGCGGGAGTGAGCAGTACTTC CSVRPGPGGSEQYF
TRBJ2-7 - TRBV7-9 - TGTGCCAGCAGTCCCGGGACCTCGGTCATGGCCTACGAGCAGTACTTC CASSPGTSVMAYEQYF
TRBJ1-5 few TRBV6-1 TRBD1 TGTGCCAGCACCGACGCCGGGACAGGGGATCAGCCCCAGCATTTT CASTDAGTGDQPQHF
TRBJ2-2 few TRBV2 - TGTGCCACCAGTGACCTCGGGAGTAGGGGAACCGGGGAGCTGTTTTTT CATSDLGSRGTGELFF
TRBJ2-3 - TRBV9 TRBD1 TGTGTCAGCAGCACAAGGGGACAGAGCACAGATACGCAGTATTTT CVSSTRGQSTDTQYF
TRBJ2-7 many TRBV28 - TGTGCCAGCAGTTTAGGAGGGACAGCAAACTACGAGCAGTACTTC CASSLGGTANYEQYF
TRBJ2-2 many TRBV20-1 - TGCAGTGCGGAAGATACGTACACCGGGGAGCTGTTTTTT CSAEDTYTGELFF
TRBJ2-5 many TRBV19 - TGTGCCAGTAGTATTACGGCTGCTCAAGAGACCCAGTACTTC CASSITAAQETQYF
TRBJ1-3 many TRBV28 TRBD1 TGTGCCAGCAGTTTCCCAGGGGGCGTTGGAAACACCATATATTTT CASSFPGGVGNTIYF
TRBJ2-1 many TRBV5-1 TRBD2 TGCGCCAGCACCCGGTTCCTAGCGGGAAGTAGGAGAGCCGATAGCTCCTACAATGAGCAGTTCTTC CASTRFLAGSRRADSSYNEQFF
TRBJ1-2 - TRBV7-9 TRBD1 TGTGCCAGCAGCTTAGTAGCCGGGACAGGGAGAGGAGCTGAAGGCTACACCTTC CASSLVAGTGRGAEGYTF